What follows are 29 T cell receptor beta chains derived from one specimen sequenced in a study of T cell responses to AZD1222 COVID-19 vaccine. Assay used: immunoSEQ multiplex PCR; TCRdb lists only in-frame clones, some missing. The profile shows about 86,000 clones, around 90% of them singletons. The sequences come from peripheral blood, collected on day 0 of AZD1222 vaccination. The origin of the receptors is an adult in good health.

J is TRBJ1-2 and V is TRBV13; possibly TRBD1 for D (6 bases). Germline-derived CDR1 and CDR2 are PRHDT and FYEKMQ (reference sequence). With 5 bases removed from V and 2 bases from J, the gap between germline ends came to 12 bases. This CDR3 has 14 amino acids. The CDR3 loop is CASSKQGLNYGYTF. The CDR3 DNA is TGTGCCAGCAGCAAACAGGGTTTGAACTATGGCTACACCTTC.

The chain uses TRBV30 and TRBJ1-3; D uncertain. The CDR3 has 16 residues. V was pared by 0 bases and J by 3 bases, with 15 bases between. From germline, CDR1 is GTSNPN and CDR2 SVGIG (reference sequence). CDR3 DNA: TGTGCCTGGAGTGTACTAATGGGAGGGTTTGGAAACACCATATATTTT. Protein sequence: CAWSVLMGGFGNTIYF.

V usage is TRBV2 and J usage is TRBJ2-1, with TRBD2 as a possible D gene (7 bases). Deletions cut 3 bases from V and 8 bases from J, with 23 bases between. Germline-derived CDR1 and CDR2 are SNHLY and FYNNEI. The CDR3 sequence is 17 residues long. DNA of the CDR3: TGTGCCAGCAGTGACTATCTCAGGGACACTGCGGGGGATGAGCAGTTCTTC. Encoded protein: CASSDYLRDTAGDEQFF.

The sample holds one count of this clone. V usage is TRBV27 and J usage is TRBJ2-1; D gene uncertain. The CDR3 is 15 residues long. The ends were cut back, 2 bases at V and 0 bases at J, with 8 bases in the middle. Germline CDR1 is MNHEY and CDR2 is SMNVEV (reference sequence). CDR3 amino acids: CASSLSSYSYNEQFF. The DNA of the CDR3 is TGTGCCAGCAGTTTAAGCAGCTACTCCTACAATGAGCAGTTCTTC.

The chain combines TRBV29-1 with TRBJ1-5; 11 positions agree with TRBD1. CDR3 length: 16 amino acids. Trimming cost V 6 bases and J 4 bases; bases outside gene matches: 11. Germline values: CDR1 SQVTM, CDR2 ANQGSEA. The CDR3: CSVAGGTGGWNQPQHF. CDR3 nucleotides: TGCAGCGTCGCGGGGGGGACAGGGGGTTGGAATCAGCCCCAGCATTTT.

This sequence joins TRBV10-2 and TRBJ1-1; D is unclear. V lost 2 bases and J 1 base, leaving 5 bases between the germline ends. The CDR3 length is 13 residues. Germline CDR1 WSHSY, CDR2 SAAADI. CDR3 DNA: TGCGCCAGCAGTGAGAATACGAACACTGAAGCTTTCTTT. It yields the protein CASSENTNTEAFF.

This clone was counted between two and nine times. The chain combines TRBV19 with TRBJ2-3; the D is unclear. The CDR3 totals 15 residues. Trimming stripped 3 bases from V and 0 bases from J, with 10 bases between. The germline V gene encodes CDR1 LNHDA and CDR2 SQIVND (reference sequence). The CDR3 DNA is TGTGCCAGTAGTATCGGGTATCTTAGCACAGATACGCAGTATTTT. Protein sequence: CASSIGYLSTDTQYF.

In this sample, this clone turned up a few times. The chain carries TRBV2 and TRBJ1-1; D might be TRBD1 (6 bases). V was clipped by 1 base and J by 5 bases, with 17 bases between them. The CDR3 spans 16 residues. CDR1 SNHLY and CDR2 FYNNEI come from the germline V gene. The CDR3 region is CASSEGGGTQGTEAFF. Written as DNA, the CDR3 is TGTGCCAGCAGTGAAGGGGGTGGCACCCAGGGGACTGAAGCTTTCTTT.

The gene calls are TRBV5-6 and TRBJ1-6; 8 bases fit TRBD1. Germline values: CDR1 SGHDT, CDR2 YYEEEE. V lost 2 bases to trimming and J lost 8 bases; unmatched junction nucleotides: 18. The length of the CDR3 is 19 residues. CDR3 residues: CASSLGGVVGQGAYSPLHF. The CDR3 DNA follows: TGTGCCAGCAGCTTAGGCGGAGTTGTGGGCCAGGGGGCCTATTCACCCCTCCACTTT.

The V and J genes are TRBV7-6 and TRBJ2-7, with unresolved D. In germline, CDR1 is SGHVS, CDR2 FNYEAQ. The CDR3 has 14 amino acids. Trimming took off 1 base at V and 0 bases at J, with 7 bases between the two ends. CDR3 sequence (DNA): TGTGCCAGCAGCTTAGGATCGAGCTCCTACGAGCAGTACTTC. Its protein is CASSLGSSSYEQYF.

This clone has only one observation. V is TRBV5-1 and J is TRBJ2-2; the match to TRBD2 covers 10 bases. The V and J ends lost 3 bases and 0 bases, in that order; junction bases with no gene match: 5. The CDR3 covers 17 residues. CDR1 SGHRS and CDR2 YFSETQ come from the germline V gene. CDR3 loop: CASSSIAGGPNTGELFF. CDR3 nucleotides: TGCGCCAGCAGCTCTATAGCGGGGGGTCCGAACACCGGGGAGCTGTTTTTT.

This sequence joins TRBV18 and TRBJ2-2; no firm D call. The CDR3 is made up of 16 amino acids. Trimming shortened V by 2 bases and J by 4 bases, and 14 bases separated the two germline ends. Germline CDR1 KGHSH, CDR2 LQKENI. The DNA for the CDR3 is TGTGCCAGCTCACCATATAAGGTAGCCGGCACCGGGGAGCTGTTTTTT. Translation gives CASSPYKVAGTGELFF.

To note about this clone: Additional DNA sequences in this sample encode the identical CDR3. J is TRBJ2-2 and V is TRBV5-1; 7 nucleotides agree with TRBD2. CDR3 length: 16 residues. With 0 bases clipped from V and 2 bases from J, the junction kept 4 bases outside the gene matches. CDR1 is SGHRS, CDR2 YFSETQ, per germline. CDR3 protein: CASSLGASGNTGELFF. CDR3 in DNA: TGCGCCAGCAGCTTGGGAGCTAGCGGTAACACCGGGGAGCTGTTTTTT.

This chain links TRBV30 with TRBJ1-5, with a weak D call TRBD1 (5 bases). The V end was cut by 1 base, the J end by 6 bases, with 13 bases between. CDR3 length: 14 residues. CDR1 is GTSNPN, CDR2 SVGIG, per germline (reference sequence). CDR3 nucleotide sequence: TGTGCCTGGAGTGGCAATAGGGGAGGTCAGCCCCAGCATTTT. Protein: CAWSGNRGGQPQHF.

The chain couples TRBV10-3 to TRBJ1-2; D not resolved. The germline CDR1 and CDR2 sequences are ENHRY and SYGVKD. CDR3 length: 12 residues. V lost 3 bases to trimming and J lost 8 bases, with 10 bases between them. CDR3 protein: CAISDQTTGYTF. For the CDR3, the DNA is TGTGCCATCAGTGACCAGACAACGGGCTACACCTTC.

J is TRBJ1-2 and V is TRBV7-2, with no clear D. The germline V gene encodes CDR1 SGHTA and CDR2 FQGNSA. The V gene lost 6 bases and the J gene lost 7 bases, with 21 bases spanning the gap. The CDR3 is 15 residues long. CDR3 protein: CASREGSLSGSGYTF. The CDR3 DNA reads TGTGCCAGCAGAGAAGGTTCTCTATCGGGGAGTGGCTACACCTTC.

The J gene is TRBJ1-1, the V gene TRBV6-1, with D unresolved. Germline V gene data show CDR1 as MNHNS and CDR2 as SASEGT. V was shortened by 0 bases and J by 1 base, with 6 bases between the two germline ends. This CDR3 comprises 14 residues. The CDR3, as DNA: TGTGCCAGCAGTGAAGCAGGCAAGAACACTGAAGCTTTCTTT. Protein sequence: CASSEAGKNTEAFF.

The chain uses TRBV9 and TRBJ2-2; tentative D call: TRBD2 (5 bases). This CDR3 comprises 13 residues. Germline V gene lookup returns CDR1 SGDLS and CDR2 YYNGEE. V was shortened by 7 bases and J by 1 base, with 8 bases between the two germline ends. CDR3 DNA: TGTGCCAGCGGGAGAGAGAACACCGGGGAGCTGTTTTTT. Amino acids: CASGRENTGELFF.

There are a few counts of this clone. The chain's CDR3 is CASSLGTVPYTQYF. CDR3 nucleotide sequence: TGTGCCAGCAGCTTAGGGACAGTTCCGTATACGCAGTATTTT. The rearrangement uses TRBV7-9 and TRBJ2-3; possibly TRBD1 for D (6 bases). CDR1 and CDR2 (germline): SEHNR, FQNEAQ (reference sequence). CDR3 length equals 14 residues. V lost 1 base to trimming and J lost 7 bases, with 12 bases between them.

The chain couples TRBV12-3 or TRBV12-4 to TRBJ2-7; D is unresolved. V was cut by 2 bases and J by 3 bases, with 8 bases left in between. The CDR3 covers 13 residues. CDR3 amino acids: CASSLQDGYEQYF. DNA for the CDR3: TGTGCCAGCAGTTTACAGGACGGCTACGAGCAGTACTTC.

The chain couples TRBV9 to TRBJ1-6, with D hard to call. CDR3 length: 14 amino acids. CDR1 is SGDLS, CDR2 YYNGEE, per germline. V was shortened by 1 base and J by 7 bases, with 9 bases between the two germline ends. The CDR3, as DNA: TGTGCCAGCAGCGTATCCTTGGGGAATTCACCCCTCCACTTT. As protein: CASSVSLGNSPLHF.

This CDR3 reads CASSEGGSGANVLTF. The CDR3 bases are TGTGCCAGCAGTGAAGGCGGCTCTGGGGCCAACGTCCTGACTTTC. This chain connects TRBV6-1 to TRBJ2-6; D is unresolved. Trimming removed 1 base at V and 0 bases at J, with 4 bases between. Germline loops: CDR1 MNHNS, CDR2 SASEGT. The CDR3 is made up of 15 amino acids.

The chain employs TRBV6-5 and TRBJ2-7; TRBD1 aligns across 8 bases. This CDR3 comprises 15 residues. Germline trimming cut 4 bases from V and 6 bases from J; bases unmatched to any gene: 11. Germline CDR1 reads MNHEY; CDR2 reads SVGAGI. For the CDR3, the DNA is TGTGCCAGCAGTTCCCGTAAGATAACAGGGGGCGAGCAGTACTTC. This translates into CASSSRKITGGEQYF.

The chain has TRBV18 and TRBJ1-3, with 9 nucleotides matching TRBD1. The CDR3 covers 16 residues. The V segment lost 3 bases and the J segment 1 base; nucleotides outside the gene matches: 4. Germline CDR1 and CDR2: KGHSH and LQKENI. The CDR3 sequence: CASSPLGQGSGNTIYF. The CDR3 DNA follows: TGTGCCAGCTCACCGCTGGGACAGGGATCTGGAAACACCATATATTTT.

The chain couples TRBV4-2 to TRBJ2-5, with no clear D. V was pared by 4 bases and J by 1 base, with 7 bases between. The germline gives CDR1 LGHNA, CDR2 YNFKEQ. There are 13 residues in the CDR3. Here the CDR3 reads CASSRMVQETQYF. The CDR3 DNA reads TGTGCCAGCAGCCGAATGGTCCAAGAGACCCAGTACTTC.

This clone showed up just a few times. The chain recombines TRBV12-3 or TRBV12-4 with TRBJ2-7; D is undetermined. The CDR3 has 12 amino acids. V lost 3 bases and J lost 3, with 6 bases in between. The CDR3 reads CASSFSFYEQYF. In DNA, the CDR3 is TGTGCCAGCAGTTTTAGCTTCTACGAGCAGTACTTC.

The rearrangement joins TRBV6-2 or TRBV6-3 to TRBJ1-1, with TRBD1 matching over 7 bases. The ends lost 0 bases at V and 3 bases at J; junction bases unmatched: 7. The germline CDR1 and CDR2 sequences are MNHEY and SVGEGT. The CDR3 length is 16 residues. This CDR3 reads CASSYSPGGLDTEAFF. The CDR3 bases are TGTGCCAGCAGTTACTCACCAGGGGGTCTTGACACTGAAGCTTTCTTT.

This clone was counted a single time. J is TRBJ1-2 and V is TRBV25-1, with D possibly matching TRBD1 (5 bases). Germline V gene sequence: CDR1 MGHDK, CDR2 SYGVNS. This CDR3 is 13 amino acids long. V shed 1 base and J shed 5 bases, with 8 bases lying between them. CDR3 sequence reads: CASSESGRYGYTF. CDR3 in DNA: TGTGCCAGCAGTGAATCAGGGAGGTATGGCTACACCTTC.

Written as DNA, the CDR3 is TGTGCCAGCACCGCCGAGGGACACCCTAACTATGGCTACACCTTC. Its protein is CASTAEGHPNYGYTF. The rearrangement uses TRBV7-9 and TRBJ1-2, with D maybe TRBD1 (6 bases). This CDR3 has 15 residues. V was trimmed by 7 bases and J by 0 bases, leaving 15 bases between them. Germline loops: CDR1 SEHNR, CDR2 FQNEAQ (reference sequence).